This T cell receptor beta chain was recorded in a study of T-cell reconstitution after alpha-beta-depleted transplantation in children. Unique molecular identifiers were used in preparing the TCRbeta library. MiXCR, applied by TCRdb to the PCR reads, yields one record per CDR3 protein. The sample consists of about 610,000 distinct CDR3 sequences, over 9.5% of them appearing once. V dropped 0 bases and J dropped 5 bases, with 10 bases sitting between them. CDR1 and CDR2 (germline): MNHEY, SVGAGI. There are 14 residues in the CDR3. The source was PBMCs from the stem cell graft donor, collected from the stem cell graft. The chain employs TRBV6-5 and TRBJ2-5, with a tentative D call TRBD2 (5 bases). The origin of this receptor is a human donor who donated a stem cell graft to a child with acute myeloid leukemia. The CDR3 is CASSYSGVWETQYF. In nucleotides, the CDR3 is TGTGCCAGCAGTTACTCGGGAGTCTGGGAGACCCAGTACTTC.